Detailed here is one T cell receptor beta chain. No antigen is known for it. CDR1 is LNHDA and CDR2 is SQIVND in the germline V gene (reference sequence). V lost 5 bases, J lost 0 bases, and 10 bases stayed unmatched. The CDR3 runs 18 residues. 13 Jbeta primers and 60 Vbeta primers were used for the PCR. Repertoires were generated with immunoSEQ multiplex PCR, while TCRdb's copy carries only in-frame clones and drops some. Counted here are 60,000 to 90,000 clones, around two thirds occurring once; the ten biggest clones make up roughly 9.7%. This record belongs to a study of cytomegalovirus exposure and HLA in healthy donors. Background on the study: Of all 398 donors who were genotyped, under 90% belonged to the Caucasian-associated ancestry cluster. Study-level points and caveats: Later on, analysis showed that most CMV-associated TCR beta chains appeared to be HLA-restricted. Highly shared variants forming one cluster were likely a sequencing artifact.

The donors (healthy individuals) were bone marrow donors. The genes are TRBV19 and TRBJ1-4; the match to TRBD1 covers 9 bases. Specimen: PBMCs. The clonotype comes from a woman aged 45-59 years in good health and CMV-seropositive. CDR3 in amino acids: CASSAPTDRGTTNEKLFF. The CDR3 region has the DNA TGTGCCAGTAGTGCGCCTACGGACAGGGGAACAACTAATGAAAAACTGTTTTTT.